This TCR beta chain came from a study of T-cell memory formation after mild COVID-19. Study at large: Largely donor-specific TCR clusters were found.

Libraries for TCRalpha and TCRbeta carried sample barcodes and unique molecular identifiers via 5'RACE. TCRdb re-derived calls from the 5' RACE reads in MiXCR, one entry per CDR3 protein. The sample includes more than 120,000 distinct CDR3 sequences, roughly 19% of them seen just once. V was trimmed by 4 bases and J by 4 bases, leaving 23 bases between them. The CDR3 consists of 17 residues. Germline V gene lookup returns CDR1 LGHNA and CDR2 YNFKEQ. Whole-study results and caveats: Contracting clones from day 15 to 85 showed balanced CD4/CD8; later expanders favored CD4+. Pre-infection memory held some responding clones, suggesting pre-existing cross-reactive T cells responded.

This clonotype was seen more than once but under ten times. Its target is not known. The sequence was collected from an adult woman who had mild COVID-19 (a few samples of this study predate the infection). Cell type and time point are not known. What was sequenced was PBMCs or a T cell subset sorted from them (not recorded which). The chain joins TRBV4-2 to TRBJ2-7; a weak D match, TRBD1 (7 bases). DNA for the CDR3: TGTGCCAGCAGCCTGGACGTTGGGAAGGGGGCGGGGTACGAGCAGTACTTC. Translation: CASSLDVGKGAGYEQYF.